The 10 T cell receptor beta chains listed next were all sequenced from one sample in a study of control samples from healthy donors and cancer patients. Produced via immunoSEQ multiplex PCR; TCRdb's table is partial and in-frame only. Here the sample spans just under 60,000 clones, 92% being singletons. The sample was PBMCs. The source is a man aged 35-49 years with colorectal cancer.

The chain has TRBV18 and TRBJ1-1; D may be TRBD1 (6 bases). CDR3 length: 18 amino acids. Trimming pared 4 bases from V and 4 bases from J, leaving 25 bases between. CDR1 is KGHSH and CDR2 is LQKENI in the germline V gene. CDR3 nucleotides: TGTGCCAGCTCACAAGCAGCAGGGCCAGGGGAATTGGGCACTGAAGCTTTCTTT. Protein sequence: CASSQAAGPGELGTEAFF.

This clone came up once. This CDR3 is also generated by other DNA sequences in the sample. The chain joins TRBV19 to TRBJ2-7; D may be TRBD1 (5 bases). With 6 bases removed from V and 3 bases from J, the gap between germline ends came to 12 bases. The CDR3 is 13 residues long. Germline V gives CDR1 LNHDA, CDR2 SQIVND (reference sequence). CDR3 bases: TGTGCCAGTAGCCCCGACAGAGGCTACGAGCAGTACTTC. This codes for CASSPDRGYEQYF.

In its sample, this clone was seen a few times. The CDR3 loop is CASTRKNIQYF. For the CDR3, the DNA is TGTGCCAGTACCAGGAAAAACATTCAGTACTTC. The V call is TRBV2, the J call TRBJ2-4; D gene uncertain. The CDR3 length is 11 residues. The ends were cut back, 9 bases at V and 4 bases at J, with 7 bases in the middle. CDR1 is SNHLY, CDR2 FYNNEI, per germline.

The chain joins TRBV7-2 to TRBJ1-1, with D unclear. V was shortened by 0 bases and J by 1 base, with 9 bases between the two germline ends. The CDR3 loop spans 15 amino acids. Germline assignment: CDR1 SGHTA and CDR2 FQGNSA. The CDR3 here is CASSLAGAPNTEAFF. In DNA form, the CDR3 reads TGTGCCAGCAGCTTAGCAGGCGCCCCGAACACTGAAGCTTTCTTT.

V and J are TRBV19 and TRBJ1-6; 7 nucleotides align to TRBD1. In germline, CDR1 is LNHDA, CDR2 SQIVND (reference sequence). The junction had 8 bases not matched to a gene; V was cut back by 5 bases and J by 7 bases. The CDR3 runs 15 residues. The CDR3 protein is CASSPRGASNSPLHF. CDR3 nucleotide sequence: TGTGCCAGTAGTCCCAGGGGGGCCTCCAATTCACCCCTCCACTTT.

This clone occurred once. The rearrangement links TRBV14 to TRBJ2-3; perhaps D is TRBD1 or TRBD2 (6 bases each). V dropped 4 bases and J dropped 3 bases, with 17 bases sitting between them. This CDR3 is built from 16 residues. Germline CDR1 reads SGHDN; CDR2 reads FVKESK. CDR3 sequence reads: CASSPLGGQRTDTQYF. The CDR3, as DNA: TGTGCCAGCAGCCCCCTCGGGGGCCAAAGAACAGATACGCAGTATTTT.

The chain employs TRBV6-6 and TRBJ2-3; D remains ambiguous. The germline V gene encodes CDR1 MNHNY and CDR2 SVGAGI (reference sequence). The CDR3 consists of 12 residues. Trimming took off 6 bases at V and 9 bases at J, with 13 bases between the two ends. The CDR3 region is CASSPTSPTQYF. CDR3 in DNA: TGTGCCAGCAGCCCTACTTCGCCCACGCAGTATTTT.

The chain has TRBV7-9 and TRBJ2-2; the match to TRBD2 covers 9 bases. CDR1 is SEHNR, CDR2 FQNEAQ, per germline (reference sequence). V shed 0 bases, J shed 6 bases, and the junction held 8 bases outside the gene matches. The CDR3 consists of 17 residues. The CDR3: CASSLAAGGSRAGELFF. The CDR3 DNA reads TGTGCCAGCAGCTTAGCAGCGGGGGGCTCCCGCGCCGGGGAGCTGTTTTTT.

The J gene is TRBJ1-1, the V gene TRBV6-5; D not certain. The CDR3 is 14 residues long. Trimming took 2 bases from V and 6 from J, leaving 13 bases between them. Germline CDR1 reads MNHEY; CDR2 reads SVGAGI. The CDR3 reads CASSYLGGRAEAFF. The CDR3 DNA is TGTGCCAGCAGTTACCTCGGCGGCCGGGCTGAAGCTTTCTTT.

The gene calls are TRBV3-1 (or the pseudogene TRBV3-2) and TRBJ1-1; tentatively, D is TRBD1 (5 bases). V lost 4 bases and J 7 bases, leaving 13 bases between the germline ends. The CDR3 runs 13 residues. Germline V gene data show CDR1 as LGHDT and CDR2 as YNNKEL (reference sequence). The CDR3 region has the DNA TGTGCCAGCAGCCTAGGGACCCGACTTGAAGCTTTCTTT. Residues: CASSLGTRLEAFF.